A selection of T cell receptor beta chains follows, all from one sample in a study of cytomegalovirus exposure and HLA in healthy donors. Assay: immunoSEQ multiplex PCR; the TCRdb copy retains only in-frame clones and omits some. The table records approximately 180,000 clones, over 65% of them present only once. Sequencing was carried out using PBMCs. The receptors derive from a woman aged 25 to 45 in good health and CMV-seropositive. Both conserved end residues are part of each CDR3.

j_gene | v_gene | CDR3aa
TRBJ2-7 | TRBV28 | CASSFVGSWTSDEQYF
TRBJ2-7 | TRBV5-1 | CASSPGLASSPYEQYF
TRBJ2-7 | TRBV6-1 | CASRSGTSGYEQYF
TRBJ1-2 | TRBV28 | CASLSRQPSNYGYTF
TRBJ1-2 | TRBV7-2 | CASSLRQGVNYGYTF
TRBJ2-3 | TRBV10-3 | CAISAGSLTSTDTQYF
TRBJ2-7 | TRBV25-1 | CASRRGQTSGEQYF
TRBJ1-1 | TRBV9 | CASSVRQGNTEAFF
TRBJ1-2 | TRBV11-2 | CASSLGQGIGGYTF
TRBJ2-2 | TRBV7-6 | CASSLAGTSGRITGELFF
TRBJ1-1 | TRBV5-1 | CASSSGQGMNTEAFF
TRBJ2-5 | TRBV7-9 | CASSLLSGGETQYF
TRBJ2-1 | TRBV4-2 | CASSREIGSSYNEQFF
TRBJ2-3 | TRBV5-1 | CASSLEPTSTDTQYF
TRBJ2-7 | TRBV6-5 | CASSQGHEQYF
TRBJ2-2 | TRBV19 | CASSIGTSGSDTGELFF
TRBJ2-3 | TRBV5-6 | CASSRSTGPSTDTQYF
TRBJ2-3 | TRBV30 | CAWRGTGRASTDTQYF
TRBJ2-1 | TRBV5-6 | CATRTGEWGEQFF
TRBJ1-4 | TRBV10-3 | CAISESEGSNEKLFF
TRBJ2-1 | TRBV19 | CASSIYSNNNEQFF
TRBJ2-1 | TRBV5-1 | CASSLLGGGYNEQFF
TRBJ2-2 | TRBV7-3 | CASSLTLAGVGGELFF
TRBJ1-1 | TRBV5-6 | CASSLDTNTEAFF
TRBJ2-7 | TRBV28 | CASRAGLAGSYEQYF
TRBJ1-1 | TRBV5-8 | CASSLQLRGTEAFF
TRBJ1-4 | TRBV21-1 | CASSGQGNEKLFF
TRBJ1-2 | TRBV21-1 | CASSNGDRWGYTF
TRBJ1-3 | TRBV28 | CASSLYGSGNTIYF
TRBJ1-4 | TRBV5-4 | CASSFDRLNEKLFF
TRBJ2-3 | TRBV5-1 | CASSIAGGDTDTQYF
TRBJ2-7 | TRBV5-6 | CASSPQGSVYEQYF
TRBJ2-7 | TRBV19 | CASAKGVAGNYEQYF
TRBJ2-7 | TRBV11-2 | CASSFPLGAARYEQYF
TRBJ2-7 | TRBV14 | CASSQGAYEQYF
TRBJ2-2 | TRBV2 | CARKRTSGNTGELFF
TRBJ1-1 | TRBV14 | CASSHGQGETAEAFF
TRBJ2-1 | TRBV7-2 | CASSSSGTYNEQFF
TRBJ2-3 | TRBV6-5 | CASSYSDTRTDTQYF
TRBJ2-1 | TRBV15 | CATSRLPTSAEGEGEQFF
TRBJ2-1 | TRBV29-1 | CSVEDRGGIEQFF
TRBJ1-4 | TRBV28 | CASRYRQGWEKLFF
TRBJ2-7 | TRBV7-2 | CASSLSGRTTYEQYF
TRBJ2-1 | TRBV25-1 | CASSVLGTYNEQFF
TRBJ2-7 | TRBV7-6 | CASSLTRGTDYEQYF
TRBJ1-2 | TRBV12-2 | CASRLARVGDYGYTF
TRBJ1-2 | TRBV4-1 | CASSQRDRYYGYTF
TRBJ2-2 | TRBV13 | CASSPITGELFF
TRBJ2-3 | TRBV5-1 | CASSFGQSTDTQYF
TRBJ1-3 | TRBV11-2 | CASSSSLSGNTIYF